This T cell receptor beta chain was identified during a study of molecular identifiers for immune sequencing clone quantification. Germline values: CDR1 MGHRA, CDR2 YSYEKL. V dropped 1 base and J dropped 6 bases, with 9 bases sitting between them. This CDR3 has 14 residues. This clonotype was detected only a few times. What it binds is unknown. Input for naive CD8 libraries was roughly 17,000 to 1,100,000 sorted cells; the RNA fraction used was 10%, 30% or 50%. Each CDR3 protein is one row after TCRdb ran MiXCR on the PCR reads. Among 460,000 or so distinct CDR3 sequences listed, about 21% were seen once. Study results and limitations: Clones with over 20 RNA copies captured over 97% of effector molecules but under 1% of naive ones.

The TCR originated in a human donor in good health. Some libraries in this study had Jurkat cell RNA spiked in. The chain carries TRBV4-1 and TRBJ2-2; unclear D gene. Input material: naive CD8+ T cells from blood, with Jurkat cell RNA spiked in. This sample's subset: FACS-sorted CD8+CD4-CCR7+CD45RA+ naive T cells. CDR3 sequence: CASSQVPGAGELFF. CDR3 DNA sequence: TGCGCCAGCAGCCAAGTTCCAGGCGCCGGGGAGCTGTTTTTT.